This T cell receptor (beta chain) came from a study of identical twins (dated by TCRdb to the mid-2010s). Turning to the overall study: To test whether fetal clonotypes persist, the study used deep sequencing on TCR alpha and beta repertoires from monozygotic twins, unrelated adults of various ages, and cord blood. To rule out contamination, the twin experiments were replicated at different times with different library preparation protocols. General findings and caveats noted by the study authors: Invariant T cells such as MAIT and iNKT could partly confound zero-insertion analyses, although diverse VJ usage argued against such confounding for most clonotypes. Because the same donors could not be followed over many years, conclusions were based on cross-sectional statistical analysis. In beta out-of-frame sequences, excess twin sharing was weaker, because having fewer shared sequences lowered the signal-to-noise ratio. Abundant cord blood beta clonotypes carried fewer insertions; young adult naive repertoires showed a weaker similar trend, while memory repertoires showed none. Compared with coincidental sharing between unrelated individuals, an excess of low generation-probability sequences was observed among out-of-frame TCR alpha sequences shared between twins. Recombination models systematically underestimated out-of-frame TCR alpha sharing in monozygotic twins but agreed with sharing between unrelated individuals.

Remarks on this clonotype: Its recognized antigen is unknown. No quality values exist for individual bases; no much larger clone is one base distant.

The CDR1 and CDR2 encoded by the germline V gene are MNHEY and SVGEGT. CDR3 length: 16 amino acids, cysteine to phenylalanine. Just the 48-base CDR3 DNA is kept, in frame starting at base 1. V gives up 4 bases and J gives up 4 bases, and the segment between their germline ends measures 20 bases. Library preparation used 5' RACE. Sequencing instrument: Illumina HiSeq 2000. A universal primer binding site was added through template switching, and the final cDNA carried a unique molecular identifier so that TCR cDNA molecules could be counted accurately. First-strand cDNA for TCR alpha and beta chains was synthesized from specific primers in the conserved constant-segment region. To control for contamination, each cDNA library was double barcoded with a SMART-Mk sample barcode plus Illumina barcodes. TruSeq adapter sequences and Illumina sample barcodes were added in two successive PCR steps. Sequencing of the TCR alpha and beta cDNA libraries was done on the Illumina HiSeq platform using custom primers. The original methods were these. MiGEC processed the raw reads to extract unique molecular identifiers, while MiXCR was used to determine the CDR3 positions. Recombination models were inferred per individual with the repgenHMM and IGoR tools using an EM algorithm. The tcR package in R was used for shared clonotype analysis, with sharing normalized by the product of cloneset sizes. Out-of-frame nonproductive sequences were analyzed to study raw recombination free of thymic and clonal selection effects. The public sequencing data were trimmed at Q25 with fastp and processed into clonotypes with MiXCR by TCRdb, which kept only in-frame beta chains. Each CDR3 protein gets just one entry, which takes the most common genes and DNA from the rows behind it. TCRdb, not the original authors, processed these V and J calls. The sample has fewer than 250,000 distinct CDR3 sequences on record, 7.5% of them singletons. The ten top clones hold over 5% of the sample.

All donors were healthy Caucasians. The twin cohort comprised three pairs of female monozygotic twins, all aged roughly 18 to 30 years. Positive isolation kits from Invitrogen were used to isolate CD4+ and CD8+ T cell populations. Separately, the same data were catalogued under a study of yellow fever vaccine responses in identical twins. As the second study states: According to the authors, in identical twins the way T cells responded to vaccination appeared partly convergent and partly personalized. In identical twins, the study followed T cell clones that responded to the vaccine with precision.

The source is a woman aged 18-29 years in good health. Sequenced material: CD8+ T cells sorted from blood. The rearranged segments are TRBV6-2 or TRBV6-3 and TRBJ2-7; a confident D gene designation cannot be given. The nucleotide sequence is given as TGTGCCAGCAGTTCAGTCATCGACATAGTAGGGTACGAGCAGTACTTC. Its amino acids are CASSSVIDIVGYEQYF.